The present T cell receptor beta chain was sequenced within a study of T-cell memory formation after mild COVID-19 (dated by TCRdb to the early 2020s). In terms of the full investigation: TCR sequence clusters from the two donors were found to be largely donor specific. In a couple of donors, T-cell clones that expanded and contracted after mild COVID-19 were tracked by sequencing TCRalpha and TCRbeta repertoires over time. Two young, previously healthy adult volunteers, one female and one male, were included in the cohort.

Ficoll-Paque density gradient centrifugation was the method used to isolate PBMCs. This clonotype was seen only a few times. Its antigen is currently not known. No much larger clone is present one base from it, and per-base qualities are unavailable. The sample was run on an Illumina NovaSeq 6000. cDNA libraries for TCRalpha and TCRbeta were prepared by 5'RACE using constant-segment primers, with sample barcodes and unique molecular identifiers added. RNA was extracted from every sample with Trizol reagent. Libraries were amplified in two PCR steps, with a second sample barcode and Illumina TruSeq adapters added in the second step. Sequencing of the libraries was done on an Illumina NovaSeq, producing 2 x 150 bp paired-end reads. The authors' pipeline ran thus. The reads were demultiplexed and collapsed into UMI-guided consensus sequences using migec v1.2.7. With mixcr v2.1.11, UMI consensuses were aligned to TRA and TRB V and J templates and assembled into clonotypes. A clonotype was counted as expanded or contracted only if both edgeR and NoisET called the change significant, with noise models trained on biological replicates. For edgeR calls, the cutoffs were a false discovery rate-adjusted p below 0.01 and a log2 fold-change threshold of 1. As an exploratory analysis of dynamics, max-normalized trajectories of the 1000 most abundant clonotypes were examined by PCA with hierarchical clustering. Each responding clone was given a CD4 or CD8 phenotype based on the CD4+ and CD8+ repertoires, which had been sequenced separately. TCRdb took the public reads, trimmed them with fastp at Q25, ran MiXCR for clone calling and kept in-frame beta chains. Rows matching on CDR3 protein sequence are summarized as one entry with the most common DNA and genes. The V and J calls come from TCRdb's annotation, not from the publication. The sample profile shows about 430,000 distinct CDR3 sequences; roughly 17% of them were found once. Under 25% of the sample is held by the ten biggest clonotypes.

General findings and caveats noted by the study authors: The detection of some responding clones in pre-infection memory suggests that pre-existing cross-reactive memory T cells joined the SARS-CoV-2 response. The second-wave clones that peaked on day 37 were not confirmed to be SARS-CoV-2 specific. Clones contracting from day 15 to 85 had balanced CD4/CD8 phenotypes, while a second wave expanding from day 15 to 37 was biased towards CD4+. The study included only a couple of mild cases, and larger cohorts that include severe cases with pre-infection samples were judged to be necessary. Contracting CD4+ clones were located mainly in the CM and EM memory subsets, whereas CD8+ clones were found to be enriched in EMRA.

This TCR derives from a young man who had mild COVID-19 (a few samples of this study predate the infection). The sample titles of this study are shuffled in the database, so cell type and time point are left out; the donor was told from shared clones. Sequenced material: PBMCs or a T cell subset sorted from them (not recorded which).

The CDR3 protein: CASSLGSGGRRWGQYF. The sequenced DNA is TGTGCCAGCAGCTTGGGTAGCGGCGGCAGGCGATGGGGCCAGTACTTC. The chain links TRBV7-9 with TRBJ2-5; the best D guess is TRBD2, with 6 bases matching. The germline V gene (reference sequence) yields SEHNR for CDR1 and FQNEAQ for CDR2. The trim is 3 bases for V and 10 bases for J, with a gap of 24 bases between the germline ends. Including the terminal cysteine and phenylalanine, the CDR3 comprises 16 residues. Only the CDR3 portion is preserved as DNA: 48 bases, with reading frame beginning at the first base.